This is a list of T cell receptor beta chains from one sample in a study of T cell responses to AZD1222 COVID-19 vaccine. Assay used: immunoSEQ multiplex PCR; TCRdb lists only in-frame clones, some missing. The sample comprises 89,000 or so clones, 65% to 90% of which are singletons, and about 8% rests with the top ten. The sequencing used peripheral blood, collected on day 0 of AZD1222 vaccination. The receptor source for this set is an adult in good health. Each CDR3 is given with its conserved first and last residue. A D gene is named only where the DNA matches it firmly. Expanded clones get a size class; other rows say once, few or many, or leave the size out.

j_gene: TRBJ1-1; abundance: .; d_gene: .; v_gene: TRBV18; len: 16; CDR3nt: TGTGCCAGCTCACCAGACCAGCAAAGGTCAAACGGTGAAGCTTTCTTT; CDR3aa: CASSPDQQRSNGEAFF
j_gene: TRBJ1-1; abundance: .; d_gene: TRBD1; v_gene: TRBV28; len: 14; CDR3nt: TGTGCCAGCACTCCGGGACAGATGAACACTGAAGCTTTCTTT; CDR3aa: CASTPGQMNTEAFF
j_gene: TRBJ1-1; abundance: .; d_gene: .; v_gene: TRBV5-1; len: 15; CDR3nt: TGCGCCAGCAGCGTGTCAGGAGGGTTGAACACTGAAGCTTTCTTT; CDR3aa: CASSVSGGLNTEAFF
j_gene: TRBJ2-1; abundance: .; d_gene: .; v_gene: TRBV5-6; len: 17; CDR3nt: TGTGCCAGCAGCTTGGTCGACTTTGCTCCCCCCTACAATGAGCAGTTCTTC; CDR3aa: CASSLVDFAPPYNEQFF
j_gene: TRBJ1-1; abundance: few; d_gene: .; v_gene: TRBV5-4; len: 15; CDR3nt: TGTGCCAGCAGTCACCGACGGGTTTTGAACACTGAAGCTTTCTTT; CDR3aa: CASSHRRVLNTEAFF
j_gene: TRBJ1-2; abundance: .; d_gene: .; v_gene: TRBV9; len: 12; CDR3nt: TGTGCCAGCAGCATTAATTTCTATGGCTACACCTTC; CDR3aa: CASSINFYGYTF
j_gene: TRBJ1-6; abundance: .; d_gene: .; v_gene: TRBV7-3; len: 16; CDR3nt: TGTGCCAGCAGCTTACACCCCGACAGTTATAATTCACCCCTCCACTTT; CDR3aa: CASSLHPDSYNSPLHF
j_gene: TRBJ2-5; abundance: .; d_gene: .; v_gene: TRBV28; len: 15; CDR3nt: TGTGCCAGCAGTTTTGGAAGGTGGGGCCGAGAGACCCAGTACTTC; CDR3aa: CASSFGRWGRETQYF
j_gene: TRBJ1-2; abundance: few; d_gene: .; v_gene: TRBV27; len: 9; CDR3nt: TGTGCCAGCAGTTGTCGCTACACCTTC; CDR3aa: CASSCRYTF
j_gene: TRBJ1-4; abundance: .; d_gene: TRBD1; v_gene: TRBV5-4; len: 15; CDR3nt: TGTGCCAGCAGCCCGGGACAGCAGACTTATGAAAAACTGTTTTTT; CDR3aa: CASSPGQQTYEKLFF
j_gene: TRBJ1-4; abundance: once; d_gene: .; v_gene: TRBV4-3; len: 15; CDR3nt: TGCGCCAGCAGCCCCTTGTTGGGGGAAGGTGAAAAACTGTTTTTT; CDR3aa: CASSPLLGEGEKLFF
j_gene: TRBJ2-3; abundance: .; d_gene: .; v_gene: TRBV29-1; len: 12; CDR3nt: TGCAGCGTTGTCAGAAGCACAGATACGCAGTATTTT; CDR3aa: CSVVRSTDTQYF
j_gene: TRBJ2-5; abundance: .; d_gene: .; v_gene: TRBV28; len: 15; CDR3nt: TGTGCCAGCAGTTTAGGGGGACGGCAGCAAGAGACCCAGTACTTC; CDR3aa: CASSLGGRQQETQYF
j_gene: TRBJ2-2; abundance: .; d_gene: TRBD1; v_gene: TRBV5-4; len: 15; CDR3nt: TGTGCCAGCAGCCTTGACAGGGGTAGGACCGGGGAGCTGTTTTTT; CDR3aa: CASSLDRGRTGELFF
j_gene: TRBJ1-1; abundance: few; d_gene: .; v_gene: TRBV11-2; len: 14; CDR3nt: TGTGCCAGCAGCTTACATGGGGGGTGGTCTGAAGCTTTCTTT; CDR3aa: CASSLHGGWSEAFF
j_gene: TRBJ1-5; abundance: .; d_gene: TRBD1; v_gene: TRBV2; len: 15; CDR3nt: TGTGCCAGCAGTGAGACAGGGTTCGGGAATCAGCCCCAGCATTTT; CDR3aa: CASSETGFGNQPQHF
j_gene: TRBJ1-1; abundance: .; d_gene: TRBD1; v_gene: TRBV28; len: 15; CDR3nt: TGTGCCAGCAGTTTCCAGACAGGGCGAGGCACTGAAGCTTTCTTT; CDR3aa: CASSFQTGRGTEAFF
j_gene: TRBJ1-2; abundance: once; d_gene: .; v_gene: TRBV5-1; len: 12; CDR3nt: TGCGCCAGCAGCCAACAGGGATCTGGCTACACCTTC; CDR3aa: CASSQQGSGYTF
j_gene: TRBJ1-3; abundance: .; d_gene: .; v_gene: TRBV3-1/TRBV3-2; len: 13; CDR3nt: TGTGCCAGCAGCCCCCCCACGGAAGACACCATATATTTT; CDR3aa: CASSPPTEDTIYF
j_gene: TRBJ1-2; abundance: .; d_gene: .; v_gene: TRBV19; len: 12; CDR3nt: TGTGCCAGTAGTATTGTGGCAGAGGGCTACACCTTC; CDR3aa: CASSIVAEGYTF
j_gene: TRBJ2-7; abundance: .; d_gene: TRBD2; v_gene: TRBV19; len: 16; CDR3nt: TGTGCCAGTAGACGAAGCGGACTAGCGGGAGCGGGCGAGCAGTACTTC; CDR3aa: CASRRSGLAGAGEQYF
j_gene: TRBJ2-7; abundance: .; d_gene: .; v_gene: TRBV28; len: 12; CDR3nt: TGTGCCAGCAGTTTATCGGGCGACGAGCAGTACTTC; CDR3aa: CASSLSGDEQYF
j_gene: TRBJ2-7; abundance: .; d_gene: .; v_gene: TRBV6-1; len: 14; CDR3nt: TGTGCCAGCAGACGCACTGGAGAACGGGTCGAGCAGTACTTC; CDR3aa: CASRRTGERVEQYF
j_gene: TRBJ2-6; abundance: .; d_gene: .; v_gene: TRBV5-8; len: 14; CDR3nt: TGTGCCAGCAGCTTCCATGCGGGGGCCAACGTCCTGACTTTC; CDR3aa: CASSFHAGANVLTF
j_gene: TRBJ1-5; abundance: .; d_gene: .; v_gene: TRBV27; len: 15; CDR3nt: TGTGCCAGCAGTTTCCCCATTGGGGGCAATCAGCCCCAGCATTTT; CDR3aa: CASSFPIGGNQPQHF
j_gene: TRBJ2-1; abundance: .; d_gene: TRBD2; v_gene: TRBV19; len: 14; CDR3nt: TGTGCCAGTAGAAATAGCGGGAGGGCAAGTGAGCAGTTCTTC; CDR3aa: CASRNSGRASEQFF
j_gene: TRBJ2-7; abundance: .; d_gene: .; v_gene: TRBV27; len: 16; CDR3nt: TGTGCCAGCAGCTATCTAGGCACGGGCGCGTTTTACGAGCAGTACTTC; CDR3aa: CASSYLGTGAFYEQYF
j_gene: TRBJ1-1; abundance: .; d_gene: .; v_gene: TRBV6-5; len: 15; CDR3nt: TGTGCCAGCAGGGCCAAACCAGGGGAGCGCACTGAAGCTTTCTTT; CDR3aa: CASRAKPGERTEAFF
j_gene: TRBJ2-7; abundance: .; d_gene: TRBD1; v_gene: TRBV19; len: 17; CDR3nt: TGTGCCAGTAGTATGCGAGCTGGAGGACAGGCCACCTACGAGCAGTACTTC; CDR3aa: CASSMRAGGQATYEQYF
j_gene: TRBJ2-1; abundance: .; d_gene: .; v_gene: TRBV5-3; len: 9; CDR3nt: TGTGCCCGGCTCCATGAGCAGTTCTTC; CDR3aa: CARLHEQFF
j_gene: TRBJ2-5; abundance: .; d_gene: .; v_gene: TRBV12-3/TRBV12-4; len: 13; CDR3nt: TGTGCCAGCAGTTCACGACAGTGGGAGACCCAGTACTTC; CDR3aa: CASSSRQWETQYF
j_gene: TRBJ1-6; abundance: .; d_gene: .; v_gene: TRBV6-1; len: 13; CDR3nt: TGTGCCAGCAGTGATAGGCAGATTTCACCCCTCCACTTT; CDR3aa: CASSDRQISPLHF
j_gene: TRBJ2-1; abundance: .; d_gene: .; v_gene: TRBV3-1/TRBV3-2; len: 17; CDR3nt: TGTGCCAGCAGCCAAGATCCAGCGGGTGCGTCCTACAATGAGCAGTTCTTC; CDR3aa: CASSQDPAGASYNEQFF
j_gene: TRBJ1-1; abundance: .; d_gene: .; v_gene: TRBV19; len: 15; CDR3nt: TGTGCCAGTAGTTTAATGTCAGGGTACTCCACTGAAGCTTTCTTT; CDR3aa: CASSLMSGYSTEAFF
j_gene: TRBJ1-6; abundance: .; d_gene: .; v_gene: TRBV25-1; len: 16; CDR3nt: TGTGCCAGCAGTGCCCCGGGGGTCTCCTATAATTCACCCCTCCACTTT; CDR3aa: CASSAPGVSYNSPLHF
j_gene: TRBJ2-2; abundance: .; d_gene: .; v_gene: TRBV11-2; len: 13; CDR3nt: TGTGCCAGCAGCTTAGTTCGGACCGGGGAGCTGTTTTTT; CDR3aa: CASSLVRTGELFF
j_gene: TRBJ1-2; abundance: once; d_gene: .; v_gene: TRBV4-3; len: 17; CDR3nt: TGCGCCAGCAGCCAAGGAGGGACATATGGTCCCAACTATGGCTACACCTTC; CDR3aa: CASSQGGTYGPNYGYTF
j_gene: TRBJ2-1; abundance: .; d_gene: TRBD1; v_gene: TRBV18; len: 15; CDR3nt: TGTGCCAGCTCACCGGGCGACAGGGGTTACAATGAGCAGTTCTTC; CDR3aa: CASSPGDRGYNEQFF
j_gene: TRBJ1-3; abundance: once; d_gene: .; v_gene: TRBV19; len: 17; CDR3nt: TGTGCCAGCACACCCCCGGGGAGATTTTCCTCTGGAAACACCATATATTTT; CDR3aa: CASTPPGRFSSGNTIYF
j_gene: TRBJ1-1; abundance: .; d_gene: .; v_gene: TRBV7-3; len: 13; CDR3nt: TGTGCCAGCAGCCGTGATATGAACACTGAAGCTTTCTTT; CDR3aa: CASSRDMNTEAFF
j_gene: TRBJ1-6; abundance: .; d_gene: .; v_gene: TRBV2; len: 13; CDR3nt: TGTGCCAGCAGTGAAGCCGGCTTTTCACCCCTCCACTTT; CDR3aa: CASSEAGFSPLHF
j_gene: TRBJ2-4; abundance: .; d_gene: TRBD1; v_gene: TRBV7-2; len: 16; CDR3nt: TGTGCCAGCAGCTTAGTGCAGGACAGGGCCAAAAACATTCAGTACTTC; CDR3aa: CASSLVQDRAKNIQYF
j_gene: TRBJ1-1; abundance: .; d_gene: TRBD1; v_gene: TRBV7-9; len: 14; CDR3nt: TGTGCCAGCAGCTTCGGACAGGGTAACACTGAAGCTTTCTTT; CDR3aa: CASSFGQGNTEAFF
j_gene: TRBJ2-2; abundance: .; d_gene: .; v_gene: TRBV12-3/TRBV12-4; len: 13; CDR3nt: TGTGCCAGCAAACGGGATTACACCGGGGAGCTGTTTTTT; CDR3aa: CASKRDYTGELFF
j_gene: TRBJ1-2; abundance: .; d_gene: TRBD1; v_gene: TRBV19; len: 13; CDR3nt: TGTGCCAGTAGTATGACAGGGCACTATGGCTACACCTTC; CDR3aa: CASSMTGHYGYTF
j_gene: TRBJ1-1; abundance: .; d_gene: .; v_gene: TRBV21-1; len: 13; CDR3nt: TGTGCCAGCAGCAAAGTAGCAGGGGGCCAAGCTTTCTTT; CDR3aa: CASSKVAGGQAFF
j_gene: TRBJ2-5; abundance: .; d_gene: .; v_gene: TRBV14; len: 13; CDR3nt: TGTGCCAGCAGCCAAAACAGCCGAGGGACCCAGTACTTC; CDR3aa: CASSQNSRGTQYF
j_gene: TRBJ1-2; abundance: .; d_gene: .; v_gene: TRBV29-1; len: 12; CDR3nt: TGCAGCGTTGGGACCACTATGTATGGCTACACCTTC; CDR3aa: CSVGTTMYGYTF
j_gene: TRBJ2-1; abundance: .; d_gene: .; v_gene: TRBV6-2/TRBV6-3; len: 12; CDR3nt: TGTGCCAGCAGTTACGAGGGGTGGAAGCAGTTCTTC; CDR3aa: CASSYEGWKQFF
j_gene: TRBJ2-7; abundance: .; d_gene: .; v_gene: TRBV4-2; len: 16; CDR3nt: TGTGCCAGCAGCCAGGAGGGAGGGGACAGGAGCTACGAGCAGTACTTC; CDR3aa: CASSQEGGDRSYEQYF
j_gene: TRBJ2-5; abundance: once; d_gene: .; v_gene: TRBV10-2; len: 12; CDR3nt: TGCGCCAGCAGTGAGCGTGGAGAGACCCAGTACTTC; CDR3aa: CASSERGETQYF
j_gene: TRBJ1-3; abundance: .; d_gene: .; v_gene: TRBV5-4; len: 16; CDR3nt: TGTGCCAGCAGCCTGGGGGGAGGGGCGCGGGGAAACACCATATATTTT; CDR3aa: CASSLGGGARGNTIYF
j_gene: TRBJ2-5; abundance: once; d_gene: .; v_gene: TRBV30; len: 13; CDR3nt: TGTGCCTGGGGTACAGGGATTCAAGAGACCCAGTACTTC; CDR3aa: CAWGTGIQETQYF
j_gene: TRBJ2-1; abundance: .; d_gene: .; v_gene: TRBV2; len: 12; CDR3nt: TGTGCCAGCAGTGAGCAACCTTCAGAGCAGTTCTTC; CDR3aa: CASSEQPSEQFF
j_gene: TRBJ2-3; abundance: .; d_gene: .; v_gene: TRBV3-1/TRBV3-2; len: 14; CDR3nt: TGTGCCAGCAGCCCAGCCCCGGGGGGCGATACGCAGTATTTT; CDR3aa: CASSPAPGGDTQYF
j_gene: TRBJ1-3; abundance: .; d_gene: .; v_gene: TRBV5-6; len: 15; CDR3nt: TGTGCCAGCAGGCTGACAGGACGCTCTGGAAACACCATATATTTT; CDR3aa: CASRLTGRSGNTIYF
j_gene: TRBJ1-5; abundance: .; d_gene: .; v_gene: TRBV5-8; len: 14; CDR3nt: TGTGCCAGCAGCCACCGGGACCAAATACAGCCCCAGCATTTT; CDR3aa: CASSHRDQIQPQHF
j_gene: TRBJ2-5; abundance: .; d_gene: .; v_gene: TRBV23-1; len: 15; CDR3nt: TGCGCCAGCATCCCCCTCGGACGGAGTGGGGAGACCCAGTACTTC; CDR3aa: CASIPLGRSGETQYF
j_gene: TRBJ1-1; abundance: .; d_gene: TRBD1; v_gene: TRBV2; len: 14; CDR3nt: TGTGCCAGCAGTTCGGACAGGGGGAACACTGAAGCTTTCTTT; CDR3aa: CASSSDRGNTEAFF
j_gene: TRBJ1-4; abundance: .; d_gene: TRBD1; v_gene: TRBV7-9; len: 15; CDR3nt: TGTGCCAGCAGCCAGGGGGAGGCAACTAATGAAAAACTGTTTTTT; CDR3aa: CASSQGEATNEKLFF